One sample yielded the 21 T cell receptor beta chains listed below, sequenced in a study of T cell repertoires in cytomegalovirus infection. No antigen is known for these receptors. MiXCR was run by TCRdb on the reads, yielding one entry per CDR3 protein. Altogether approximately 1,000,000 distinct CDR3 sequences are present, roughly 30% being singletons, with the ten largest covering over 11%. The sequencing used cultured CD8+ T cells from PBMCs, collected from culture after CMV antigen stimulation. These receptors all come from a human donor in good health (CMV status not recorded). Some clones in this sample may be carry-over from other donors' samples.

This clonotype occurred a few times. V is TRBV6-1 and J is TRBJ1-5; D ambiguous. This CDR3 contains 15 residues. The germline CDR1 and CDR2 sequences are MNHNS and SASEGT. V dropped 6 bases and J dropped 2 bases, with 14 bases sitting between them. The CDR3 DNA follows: TGTGCCAGCAGAGGTTGGTCCGGGGGCAATCAGCCCCAGCATTTT. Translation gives CASRGWSGGNQPQHF.

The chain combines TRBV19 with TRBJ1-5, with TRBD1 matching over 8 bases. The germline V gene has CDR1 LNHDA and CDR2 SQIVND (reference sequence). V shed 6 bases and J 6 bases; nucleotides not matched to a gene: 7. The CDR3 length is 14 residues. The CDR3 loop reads CASSPTGAGQPQHF. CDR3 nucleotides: TGTGCCAGTAGCCCGACAGGGGCTGGTCAGCCCCAGCATTTT.

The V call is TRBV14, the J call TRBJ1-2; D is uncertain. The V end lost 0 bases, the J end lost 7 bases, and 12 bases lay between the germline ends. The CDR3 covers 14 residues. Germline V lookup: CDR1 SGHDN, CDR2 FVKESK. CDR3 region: CASSQDGGFSGYTF. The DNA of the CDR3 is TGTGCCAGCAGCCAAGATGGTGGTTTTAGTGGCTACACCTTC.

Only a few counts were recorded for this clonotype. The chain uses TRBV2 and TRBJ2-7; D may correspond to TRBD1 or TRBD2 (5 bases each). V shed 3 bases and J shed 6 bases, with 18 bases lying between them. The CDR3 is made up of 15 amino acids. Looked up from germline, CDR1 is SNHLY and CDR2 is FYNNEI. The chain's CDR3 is CASSDTREYFLEQYF. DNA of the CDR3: TGTGCCAGCAGTGATACCAGGGAGTATTTTCTCGAGCAGTACTTC.

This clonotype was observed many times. The CDR3 DNA reads TGTGCCAGCAGCTTAGAGACGATTTCCACTGAAGCTTTCTTT. Translation: CASSLETISTEAFF. The chain employs TRBV7-4 and TRBJ1-1; D not certain. V dropped 1 base and J dropped 4 bases, with 10 bases sitting between them. Germline assignment: CDR1 SGHVT and CDR2 SQSDAQ. The CDR3 consists of 14 residues.

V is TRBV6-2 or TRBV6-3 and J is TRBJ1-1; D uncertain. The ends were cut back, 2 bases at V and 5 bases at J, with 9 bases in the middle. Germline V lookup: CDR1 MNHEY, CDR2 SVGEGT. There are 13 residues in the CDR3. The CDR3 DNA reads TGTGCCAGCAGTTACCGACAACTAACTGAAGCTTTCTTT. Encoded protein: CASSYRQLTEAFF.

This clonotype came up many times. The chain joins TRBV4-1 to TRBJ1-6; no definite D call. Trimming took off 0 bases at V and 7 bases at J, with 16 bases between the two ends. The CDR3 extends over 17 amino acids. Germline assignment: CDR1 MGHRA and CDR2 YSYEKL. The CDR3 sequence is CASSQEAVHLQNSPLHF. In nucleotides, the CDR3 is TGCGCCAGCAGCCAAGAAGCGGTACACCTCCAGAATTCACCCCTCCACTTT.

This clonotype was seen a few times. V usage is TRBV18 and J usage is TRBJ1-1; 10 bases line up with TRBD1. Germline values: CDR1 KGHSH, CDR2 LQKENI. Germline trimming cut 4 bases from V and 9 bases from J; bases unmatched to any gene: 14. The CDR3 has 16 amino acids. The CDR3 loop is CASSRPDQMGQGQAFF. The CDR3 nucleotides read TGTGCCAGCTCACGGCCAGACCAAATGGGACAGGGGCAAGCTTTCTTT.

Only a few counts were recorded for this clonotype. CDR3 in amino acids: CASRGQGLTEAFF. In DNA, the CDR3 is TGCGCCAGCAGAGGACAGGGGCTAACTGAAGCTTTCTTT. The rearrangement joins TRBV10-2 to TRBJ1-1; TRBD1 agrees at 9 bases. The CDR3 spans 13 residues. Per the germline V gene, CDR1 is WSHSY and CDR2 is SAAADI. V gave up 6 bases and J gave up 5 bases; unmatched junction bases: 4.

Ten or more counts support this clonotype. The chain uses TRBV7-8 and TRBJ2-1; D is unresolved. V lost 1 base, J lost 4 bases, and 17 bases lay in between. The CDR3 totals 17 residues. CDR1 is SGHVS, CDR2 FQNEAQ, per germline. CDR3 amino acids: CASSLERLDLVYNEQFF. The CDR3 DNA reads TGTGCCAGCAGCTTAGAACGGTTAGATCTAGTTTACAATGAGCAGTTCTTC.

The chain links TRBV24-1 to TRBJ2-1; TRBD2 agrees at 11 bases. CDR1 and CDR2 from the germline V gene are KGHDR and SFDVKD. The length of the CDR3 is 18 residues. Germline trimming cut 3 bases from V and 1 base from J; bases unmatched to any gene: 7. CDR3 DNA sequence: TGTGCCACCAGTGATGCCAAAGGGACTAGCGGTTCCTACAATGAGCAGTTCTTC. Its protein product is CATSDAKGTSGSYNEQFF.

In nucleotides, the CDR3 is TGTGCCAGCAGCCGAATGGGAGGAAGTGACTCCTACAATGAGCAGTTCTTC. Its protein product is CASSRMGGSDSYNEQFF. This chain uses TRBV6-2 or TRBV6-3 with TRBJ2-1, with D maybe TRBD2 (6 bases). The CDR3 runs to 17 residues. Trimming took 6 bases from V and 0 from J, leaving 18 bases between them. CDR1 MNHEY and CDR2 SVGEGT come from the germline V gene.

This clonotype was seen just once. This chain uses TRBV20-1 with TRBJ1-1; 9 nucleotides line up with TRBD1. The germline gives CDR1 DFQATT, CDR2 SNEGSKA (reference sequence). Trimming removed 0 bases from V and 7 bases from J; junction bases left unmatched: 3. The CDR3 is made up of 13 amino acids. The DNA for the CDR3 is TGCAGTGCTAGAGACTTGGACAGGGGTGAAGCTTTCTTT. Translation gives CSARDLDRGEAFF.

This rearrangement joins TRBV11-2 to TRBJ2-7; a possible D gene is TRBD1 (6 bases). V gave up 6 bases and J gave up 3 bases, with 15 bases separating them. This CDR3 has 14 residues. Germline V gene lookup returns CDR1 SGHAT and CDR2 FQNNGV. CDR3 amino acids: CASSYLRDIYEQYV. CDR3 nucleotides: TGTGCCAGCAGTTATCTCCGGGACATCTACGAGCAGTACGTC.

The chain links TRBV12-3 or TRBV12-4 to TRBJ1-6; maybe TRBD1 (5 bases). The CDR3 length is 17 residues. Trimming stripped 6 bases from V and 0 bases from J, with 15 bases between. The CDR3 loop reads CASSPWGSSSYNSPLHF. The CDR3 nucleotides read TGTGCCAGCAGCCCCTGGGGCTCAAGCTCCTATAATTCACCCCTCCACTTT.

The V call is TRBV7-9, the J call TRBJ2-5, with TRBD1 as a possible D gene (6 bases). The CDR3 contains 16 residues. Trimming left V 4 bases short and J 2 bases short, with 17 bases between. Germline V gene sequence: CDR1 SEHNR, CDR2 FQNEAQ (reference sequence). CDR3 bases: TGTGCCAGCAGCTGGGGGCACATAGACCAACAAGAGACCCAGTACTTC. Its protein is CASSWGHIDQQETQYF.

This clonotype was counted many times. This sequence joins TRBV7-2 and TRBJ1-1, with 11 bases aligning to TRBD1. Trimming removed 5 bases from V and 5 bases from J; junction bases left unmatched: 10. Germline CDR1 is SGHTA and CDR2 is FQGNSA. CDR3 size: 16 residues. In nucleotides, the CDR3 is TGTGCCAGCAGCCTAAGGGACAGGGGGTTGCGGACTGAAGCTTTCTTT. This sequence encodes CASSLRDRGLRTEAFF.

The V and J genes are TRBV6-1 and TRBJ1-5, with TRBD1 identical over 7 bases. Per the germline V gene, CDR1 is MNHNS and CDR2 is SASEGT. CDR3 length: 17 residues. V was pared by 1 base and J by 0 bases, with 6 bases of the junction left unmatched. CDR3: CASSEGVTGPSNQPQHF. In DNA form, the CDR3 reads TGTGCCAGCAGTGAAGGGGTGACAGGGCCTAGCAATCAGCCCCAGCATTTT.

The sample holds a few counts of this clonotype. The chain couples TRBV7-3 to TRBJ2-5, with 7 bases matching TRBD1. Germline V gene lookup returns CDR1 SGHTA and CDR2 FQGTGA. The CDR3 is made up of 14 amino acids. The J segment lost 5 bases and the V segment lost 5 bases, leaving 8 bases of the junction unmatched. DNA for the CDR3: TGTGCCAGCAGCCCGAACAGGGGCCGTGAGACCCAGTACTTC. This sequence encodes CASSPNRGRETQYF.

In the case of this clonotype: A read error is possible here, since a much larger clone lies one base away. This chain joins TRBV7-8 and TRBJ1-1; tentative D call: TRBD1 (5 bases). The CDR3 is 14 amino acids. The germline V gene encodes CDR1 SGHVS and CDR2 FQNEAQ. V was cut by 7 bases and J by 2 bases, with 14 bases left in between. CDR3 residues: CASNIGTGNTEAFF. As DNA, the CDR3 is TGTGCCAGCAACATAGGGACGGGAAACACTGAAGCTTTCTTT. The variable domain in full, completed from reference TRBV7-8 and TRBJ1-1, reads GAGVSQSPRYKVAKRGQDVALRCDPISGHVSLFWYQQALGQGPEFLTYFQNEAQLDKSGLPSDRFFAERPEGSVSTLKIQRTQQEDSAVYLCASNIGTGNTEAFFGQGTRLTVV.

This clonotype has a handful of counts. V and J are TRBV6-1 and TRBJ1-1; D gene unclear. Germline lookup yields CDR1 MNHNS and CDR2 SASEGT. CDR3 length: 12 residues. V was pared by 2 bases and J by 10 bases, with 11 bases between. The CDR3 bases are TGTGCCAGCAGTGAACTACTTTTCGGAGCTTTCTTT. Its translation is CASSELLFGAFF.